The clone carrying this T cell receptor (beta chain) occurred many times. Antigen: not known. Losses at the gene ends were 4 bases for V and 3 bases for J; bases not matched to a gene: 13. CDR1 is SGHRS, CDR2 YFSETQ, per germline. This CDR3 spans 16 amino acids. One entry per CDR3 protein results from TCRdb running MiXCR on the 5' RACE reads. The sample records about 340,000 distinct CDR3 sequences, 14% to 15% being singletons. The data were taken from a study of CD8 T cells in ankylosing spondylitis. Findings and caveats of the study: Ankylosing spondylitis blood appeared to carry a characteristic TCR beta motif of 7 or 8 highly homologous variants.

The sample consisted of blood, either unsorted or a sorted T cell fraction (not recorded which). The clonotype originates from a male donor with ankylosing spondylitis or in good health (not recorded which). This chain uses TRBV5-1 with TRBJ2-7, with 7 positions matching TRBD2. As DNA, the CDR3 is TGCGCCAGCAGCCCTTCCTCCAGCGGGACTATCTACGAGCAGTACTTC. As protein: CASSPSSSGTIYEQYF.